One sample yielded the 11 T cell receptor beta chains listed below, sequenced in a study of CD8+ T cells in alopecia areata. Specified treatment: oral pan-JAK inhibitor, 5-10 mg twice daily. cDNA prepared by RNA extraction and subsequent reverse transcription served as the template for sequencing. Sequencing was performed with immunoSEQ multiplex PCR; in TCRdb, only in-frame clones are kept and a portion is missing. The table includes about 100,000 clones, 55% to 70% detected once. The sequenced sample was CD8+ T cells sorted from blood, obtained between weeks 55 and 65, from a patient treated with tofacitinib. The receptors stem from a human donor with alopecia areata.

The chain has TRBV29-1 and TRBJ1-2; a possible D gene is TRBD1 (5 bases). Trimming shortened V by 7 bases and J by 3 bases, and 12 bases separated the two germline ends. The CDR3 extends over 12 amino acids. The germline V gene has CDR1 SQVTM and CDR2 ANQGSEA. The CDR3 DNA is TGCAGCGCTGATGACAGTTACTATGGCTACACCTTC. Its protein is CSADDSYYGYTF.

This chain links TRBV13 with TRBJ2-7, with D maybe TRBD2 (5 bases). V dropped 6 bases and J dropped 2 bases, with 8 bases sitting between them. The length of the CDR3 is 12 residues. Germline V CDR1 and CDR2: PRHDT, FYEKMQ (reference sequence). The CDR3 DNA reads as TGTGCCAGCAGAGGGAGTACCTACGAGCAGTACTTC. Protein sequence: CASRGSTYEQYF.

This sequence joins TRBV27 and TRBJ1-1; D is ambiguous. Germline-derived CDR1 and CDR2 are MNHEY and SMNVEV (reference sequence). The V gene lost 5 bases and the J gene lost 1 base, with 17 bases spanning the gap. This CDR3 has 16 amino acids. CDR3 in amino acids: CASSLTPKTSNTEAFF. The CDR3 coding sequence is TGTGCCAGCAGTCTGACCCCGAAAACGTCGAACACTGAAGCTTTCTTT.

This clone was detected only a few times. CDR3 DNA: TGTGCCAGCAGCTTGCTTCGGAAGACATCTGGGGAAAAACTGTTTTTT. Translated: CASSLLRKTSGEKLFF. V usage is TRBV5-5 and J usage is TRBJ1-4, with D hard to call. This CDR3 contains 16 residues. Germline values: CDR1 SGHKS, CDR2 YYEKEE (reference sequence). V lost 1 base and J lost 8, with 18 bases in between. The full variable domain, its missing parts supplied by reference TRBV5-5 and TRBJ1-4, is DAGVTQSPTHLIKTRGQQVTLRCSPISGHKSVSWYQQVLGQGPQFIFQYYEKEERGRGNFPDRFSARQFPNYSSELNVNALLLGDSALYLCASSLLRKTSGEKLFFGSGTQLSVL.

The V gene is TRBV29-1, the J gene TRBJ2-5; 8 bases are a match to TRBD2. CDR1 SQVTM and CDR2 ANQGSEA come from the germline V gene. The CDR3 is 13 amino acids. V dropped 3 bases and J dropped 5; count of bases not matched to a gene: 5. The CDR3 region is CSVDGGAHETQYF. DNA of the CDR3: TGCAGCGTTGACGGGGGGGCCCACGAGACCCAGTACTTC. The whole variable domain, filled in from reference TRBV29-1 and TRBJ2-5, reads SAVISQKPSRDICQRGTSLTIQCQVDSQVTMMFWYRQQPGQSLTLIATANQGSEATYESGFVIDKFPISRPNLTFSTLTVSNMSPEDSSIYLCSVDGGAHETQYFGPGTRLLVL.

The table lists this clone with a few counts. The V gene is TRBV6-6, the J gene TRBJ1-1; D perhaps matches TRBD1 (5 bases). Trimming took 6 bases from V and 4 from J, leaving 6 bases between them. The germline V gene has CDR1 MNHNY and CDR2 SVGAGI (reference sequence). The CDR3 extends over 11 amino acids. CDR3 sequence reads: CASSQGTEAFF. The CDR3 nucleotides read TGTGCCAGCAGCCAGGGCACTGAAGCTTTCTTT.

This clone appeared a few times. V usage is TRBV14 and J usage is TRBJ1-2, with D possibly TRBD1 on 5 matching bases. Germline V CDR1 and CDR2: SGHDN, FVKESK. V was clipped by 3 bases and J by 8 bases, with 19 bases between them. The CDR3 runs 15 residues. CDR3 sequence reads: CASSQIQASREGYTF. The DNA of the CDR3 is TGTGCCAGCAGCCAGATACAGGCCTCGAGGGAGGGCTACACCTTC.

This clone has only one observation. The V call is TRBV7-6, the J call TRBJ1-4; weak D call: TRBD1 (5 bases). V was cut by 4 bases and J by 4 bases, with 16 bases left in between. This CDR3 has 16 amino acids. The germline V gene has CDR1 SGHVS and CDR2 FNYEAQ. The CDR3 region has the DNA TGTGCCAGCAGCTCCACATCGGGGGTCTATAATGAAAAACTGTTTTTT. Translating it yields CASSSTSGVYNEKLFF.

The chain joins TRBV27 to TRBJ2-7; tentative D call: TRBD1 (6 bases). CDR1 and CDR2 from the germline V gene are MNHEY and SMNVEV (reference sequence). Trimming stripped 5 bases from V and 1 base from J, with 9 bases between. The CDR3 is 13 residues long. The CDR3 loop reads CASSLTGSYEQYF. CDR3 nucleotide sequence: TGTGCCAGCAGTCTAACAGGGTCCTACGAGCAGTACTTC.

This clone is a singleton in its sample. V is TRBV10-3 and J is TRBJ2-3, with 7 bases lining up with TRBD2. The CDR3 is made up of 15 amino acids. Germline V gene data show CDR1 as ENHRY and CDR2 as SYGVKD. After removal of 6 bases from V and 6 bases from J, the junction contained 12 bases not matched to a gene. The CDR3 here is CAIRKGLPPFDTQYF. The CDR3 DNA sequence: TGTGCCATCAGAAAGGGACTACCCCCCTTTGATACGCAGTATTTT.

Notes on this clone: This specimen includes other DNA sequences encoding the same CDR3. The chain links TRBV5-4 to TRBJ2-7, with 8 bases matching TRBD1. V was clipped by 4 bases and J by 4 bases; unmatched bases: 7. There are 14 residues in the CDR3. Germline V CDR1 and CDR2: SGHNT, YYREEE (reference sequence). CDR3 residues: CASSPGQGGYEQYF. Written as DNA, the CDR3 is TGTGCCAGCAGCCCTGGACAGGGAGGATACGAGCAGTACTTC. Full variable domain (remainder filled in from reference TRBV5-4 and TRBJ2-7): ETGVTQSPTHLIKTRGQQVTLRCSSQSGHNTVSWYQQALGQGPQFIFQYYREEENGRGNFPPRFSGLQFPNYSSELNVNALELDDSALYLCASSPGQGGYEQYFGPGTRLTVT.